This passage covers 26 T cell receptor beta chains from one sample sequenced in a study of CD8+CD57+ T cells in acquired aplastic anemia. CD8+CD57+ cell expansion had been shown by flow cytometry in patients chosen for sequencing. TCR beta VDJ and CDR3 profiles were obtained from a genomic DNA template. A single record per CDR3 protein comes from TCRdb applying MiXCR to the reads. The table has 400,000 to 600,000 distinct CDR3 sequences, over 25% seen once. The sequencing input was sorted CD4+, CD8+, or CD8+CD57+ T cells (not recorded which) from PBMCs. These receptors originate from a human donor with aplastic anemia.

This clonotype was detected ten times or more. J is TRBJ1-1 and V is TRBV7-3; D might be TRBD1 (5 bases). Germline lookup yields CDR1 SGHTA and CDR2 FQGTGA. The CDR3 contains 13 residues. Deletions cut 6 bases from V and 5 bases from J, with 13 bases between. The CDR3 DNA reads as TGTGCCAGCAGTGAGGGACGGGGGACTGAAGCTTTCTTT. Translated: CASSEGRGTEAFF.

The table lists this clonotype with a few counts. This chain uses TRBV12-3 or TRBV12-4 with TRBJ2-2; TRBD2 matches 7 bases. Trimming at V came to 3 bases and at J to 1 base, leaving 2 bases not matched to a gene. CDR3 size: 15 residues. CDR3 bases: TGTGCCAGCAGTTTTCTAGCGGAGAACACCGGGGAGCTGTTTTTT. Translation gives CASSFLAENTGELFF.

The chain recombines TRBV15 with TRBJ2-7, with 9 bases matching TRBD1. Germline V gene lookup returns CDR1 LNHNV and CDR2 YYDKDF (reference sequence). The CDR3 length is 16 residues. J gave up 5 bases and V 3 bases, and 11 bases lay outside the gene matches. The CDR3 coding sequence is TGTGCCACCAGCAGCTTGGACGGGACAGGGTTGGACGAGCAGTACTTC. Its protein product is CATSSLDGTGLDEQYF.

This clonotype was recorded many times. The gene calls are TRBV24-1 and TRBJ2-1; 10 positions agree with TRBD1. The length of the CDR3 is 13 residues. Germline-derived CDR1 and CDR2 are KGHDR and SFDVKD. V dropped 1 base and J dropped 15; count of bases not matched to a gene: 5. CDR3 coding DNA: TGTGCCACCAGTGATTTAATGGGACAGGGGTGGTTCTTC. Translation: CATSDLMGQGWFF.

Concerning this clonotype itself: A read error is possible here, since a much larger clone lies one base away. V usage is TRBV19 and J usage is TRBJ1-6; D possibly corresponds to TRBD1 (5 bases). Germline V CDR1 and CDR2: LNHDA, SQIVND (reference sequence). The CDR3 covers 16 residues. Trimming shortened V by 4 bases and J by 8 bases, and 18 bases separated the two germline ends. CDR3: CASSTPPGASDSPLHF. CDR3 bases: TGTGCCAGTAGTACACCCCCCGGGGCCTCCGATTCACCCCTCCACTTT.

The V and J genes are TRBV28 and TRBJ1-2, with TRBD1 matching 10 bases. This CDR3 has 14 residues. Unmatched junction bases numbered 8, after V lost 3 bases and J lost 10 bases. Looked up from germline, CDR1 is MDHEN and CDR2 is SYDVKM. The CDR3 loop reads CASSLTRQGAHYTF. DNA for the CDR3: TGTGCCAGCAGTTTGACCAGACAGGGGGCCCACTACACCTTC.

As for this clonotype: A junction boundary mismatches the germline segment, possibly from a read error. The CDR3 DNA is TGTGCCAGCAGTAGGGGTAAAGCCTACGGGCAGTACTTC. Its translation: CASSRGKAYGQYF. The J gene is TRBJ2-7, the V gene TRBV6-1, with TRBD1 as a possible D gene (5 bases). The CDR3 has 13 residues. From germline, CDR1 is MNHNS and CDR2 SASEGT.

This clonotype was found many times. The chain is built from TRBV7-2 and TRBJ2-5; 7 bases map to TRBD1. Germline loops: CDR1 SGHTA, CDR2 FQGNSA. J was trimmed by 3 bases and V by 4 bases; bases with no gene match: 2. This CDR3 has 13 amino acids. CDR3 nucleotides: TGTGCCAGCAGCTGGGACAGAAAAGAGACCCAGTACTTC. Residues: CASSWDRKETQYF.

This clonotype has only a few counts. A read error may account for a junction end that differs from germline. CDR3 residues: CASSLTYGADVLTF. CDR3 in DNA: TGTGCCAGCAGCTTAACATATGGGGCCGACGTCCTGACTTTC. The chain has TRBV7-8 and TRBJ2-6, with a possible D match to TRBD1 (5 bases). This CDR3 has 14 residues. The germline CDR1 and CDR2 sequences are SGHVS and FQNEAQ.

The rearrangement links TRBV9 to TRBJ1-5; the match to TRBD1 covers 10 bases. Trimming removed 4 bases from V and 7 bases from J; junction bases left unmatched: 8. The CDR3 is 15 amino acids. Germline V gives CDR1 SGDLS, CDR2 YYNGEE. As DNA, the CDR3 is TGTGCCAGCAGCAAAGCCGGGACAGGGGACCAGCCCCAGCATTTT. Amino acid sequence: CASSKAGTGDQPQHF.

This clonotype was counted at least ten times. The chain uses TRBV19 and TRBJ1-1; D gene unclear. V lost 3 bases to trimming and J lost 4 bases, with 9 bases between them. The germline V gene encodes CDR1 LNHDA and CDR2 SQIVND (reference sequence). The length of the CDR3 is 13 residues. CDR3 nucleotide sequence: TGTGCCAGTAGTATGGTTGAGGGCACTGAAGCTTTCTTT. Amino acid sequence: CASSMVEGTEAFF.

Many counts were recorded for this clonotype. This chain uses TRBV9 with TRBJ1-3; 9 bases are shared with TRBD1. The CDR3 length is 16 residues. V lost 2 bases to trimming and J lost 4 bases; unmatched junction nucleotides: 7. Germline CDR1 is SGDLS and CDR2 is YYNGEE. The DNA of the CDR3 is TGTGCCAGCAGCGTCGACCCGGGACAGGGCGGAAACACCATATATTTT. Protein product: CASSVDPGQGGNTIYF.

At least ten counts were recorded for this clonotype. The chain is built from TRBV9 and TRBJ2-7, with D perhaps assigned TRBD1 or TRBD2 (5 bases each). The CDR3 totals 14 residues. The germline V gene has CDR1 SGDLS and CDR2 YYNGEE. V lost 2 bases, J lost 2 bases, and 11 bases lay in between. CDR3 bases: TGTGCCAGCAGCGTGGGTGGGGGAGCCTACGAGCAGTACTTC. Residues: CASSVGGGAYEQYF.

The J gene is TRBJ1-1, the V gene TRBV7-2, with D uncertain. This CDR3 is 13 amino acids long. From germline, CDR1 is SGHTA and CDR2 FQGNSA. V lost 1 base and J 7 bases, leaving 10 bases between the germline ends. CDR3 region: CASSLDPTYEAFF. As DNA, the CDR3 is TGTGCCAGCAGCTTAGATCCCACCTATGAAGCTTTCTTT.

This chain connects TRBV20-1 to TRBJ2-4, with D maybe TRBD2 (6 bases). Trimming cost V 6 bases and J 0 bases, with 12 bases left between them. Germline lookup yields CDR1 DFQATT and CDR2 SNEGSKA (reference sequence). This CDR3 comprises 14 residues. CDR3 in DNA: TGCAGTGCGGTTCGGGACTTAGCCAAAAACATTCAGTACTTC. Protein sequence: CSAVRDLAKNIQYF.

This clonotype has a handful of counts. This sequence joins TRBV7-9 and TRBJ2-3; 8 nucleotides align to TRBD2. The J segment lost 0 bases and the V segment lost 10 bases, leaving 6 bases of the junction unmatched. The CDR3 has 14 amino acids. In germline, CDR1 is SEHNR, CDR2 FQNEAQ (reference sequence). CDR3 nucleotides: TGTGCCACCTCAGCGGGGGCTAGCACAGATACGCAGTATTTT. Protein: CATSAGASTDTQYF.

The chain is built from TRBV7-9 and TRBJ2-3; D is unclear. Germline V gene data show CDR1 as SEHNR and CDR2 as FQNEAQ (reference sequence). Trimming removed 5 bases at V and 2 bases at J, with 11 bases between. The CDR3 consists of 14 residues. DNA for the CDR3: TGTGCCAGCAGCGTCGGACGGATCACAGATACGCAGTATTTT. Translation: CASSVGRITDTQYF.

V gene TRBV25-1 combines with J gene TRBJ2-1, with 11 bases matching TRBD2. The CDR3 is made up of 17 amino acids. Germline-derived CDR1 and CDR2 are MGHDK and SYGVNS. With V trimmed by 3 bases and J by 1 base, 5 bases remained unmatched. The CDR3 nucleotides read TGTGCCAGCAGTGAGCTAGCGGGAGGAGGGTCCTACAATGAGCAGTTCTTC. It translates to CASSELAGGGSYNEQFF.

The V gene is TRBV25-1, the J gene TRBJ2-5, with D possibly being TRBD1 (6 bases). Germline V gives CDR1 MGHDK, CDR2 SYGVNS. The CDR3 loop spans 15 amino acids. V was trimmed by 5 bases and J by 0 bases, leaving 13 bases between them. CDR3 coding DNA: TGTGCCAGCAGTTTTTCAGGACAGTACCAAGAGACCCAGTACTTC. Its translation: CASSFSGQYQETQYF.

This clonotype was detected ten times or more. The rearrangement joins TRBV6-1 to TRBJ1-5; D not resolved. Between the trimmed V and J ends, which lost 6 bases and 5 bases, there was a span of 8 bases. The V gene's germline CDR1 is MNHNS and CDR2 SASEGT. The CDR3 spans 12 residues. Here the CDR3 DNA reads TGTGCCAGCAGAATAGAGGATCAGCCCCAGCATTTT. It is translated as CASRIEDQPQHF.

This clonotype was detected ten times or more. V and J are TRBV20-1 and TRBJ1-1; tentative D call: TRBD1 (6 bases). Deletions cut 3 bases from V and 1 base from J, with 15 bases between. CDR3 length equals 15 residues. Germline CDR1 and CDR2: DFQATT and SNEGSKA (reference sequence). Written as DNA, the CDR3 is TGCAGTGCTAGTGTCCTTAAACAGGGGAACACTGAAGCTTTCTTT. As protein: CSASVLKQGNTEAFF.

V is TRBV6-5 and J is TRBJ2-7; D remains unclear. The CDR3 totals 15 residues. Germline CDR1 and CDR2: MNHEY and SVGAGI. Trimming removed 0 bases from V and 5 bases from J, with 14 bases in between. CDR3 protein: CASSYSTPRLNEQYF. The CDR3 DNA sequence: TGTGCCAGCAGTTACTCAACCCCAAGATTAAACGAGCAGTACTTC.

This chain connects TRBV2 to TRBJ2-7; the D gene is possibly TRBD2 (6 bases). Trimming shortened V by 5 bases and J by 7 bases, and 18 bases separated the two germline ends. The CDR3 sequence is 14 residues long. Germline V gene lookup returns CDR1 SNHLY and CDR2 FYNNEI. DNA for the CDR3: TGTGCCAGCAGTCCGAGACTAGGGGTTGATGAGCAGTACTTC. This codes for CASSPRLGVDEQYF. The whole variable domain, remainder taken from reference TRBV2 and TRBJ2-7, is EPEVTQTPSHQVTQMGQEVILRCVPISNHLYFYWYRQILGQKVEFLVSFYNNEISEKSEIFDDQFSVERPDGSNFTLKIRSTKLEDSAMYFCASSPRLGVDEQYFGPGTRLTVT.

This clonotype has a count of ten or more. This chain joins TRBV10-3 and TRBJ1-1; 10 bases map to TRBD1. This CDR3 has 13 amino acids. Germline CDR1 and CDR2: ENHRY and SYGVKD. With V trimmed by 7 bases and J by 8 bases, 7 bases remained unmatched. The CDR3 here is CAITKVGQGEAFF. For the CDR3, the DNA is TGTGCCATCACCAAAGTGGGACAGGGGGAAGCTTTCTTT.

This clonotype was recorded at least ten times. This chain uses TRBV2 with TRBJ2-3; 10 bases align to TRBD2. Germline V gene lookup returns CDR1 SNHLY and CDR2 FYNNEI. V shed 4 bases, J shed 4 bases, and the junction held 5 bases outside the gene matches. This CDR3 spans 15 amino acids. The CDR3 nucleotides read TGTGCCAGCAGTGCGGGACTAGCGAACCCAGATACGCAGTATTTT. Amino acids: CASSAGLANPDTQYF. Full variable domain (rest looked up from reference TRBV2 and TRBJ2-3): EPEVTQTPSHQVTQMGQEVILRCVPISNHLYFYWYRQILGQKVEFLVSFYNNEISEKSEIFDDQFSVERPDGSNFTLKIRSTKLEDSAMYFCASSAGLANPDTQYFGPGTRLTVL.

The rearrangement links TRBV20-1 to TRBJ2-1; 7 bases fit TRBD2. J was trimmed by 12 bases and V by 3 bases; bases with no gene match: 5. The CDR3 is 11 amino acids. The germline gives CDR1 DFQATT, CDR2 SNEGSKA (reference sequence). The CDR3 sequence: CSASGRMGQFF. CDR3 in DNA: TGCAGTGCTAGCGGGAGGATGGGGCAGTTCTTC.